The subject of this entry is one T cell receptor beta chain. What it binds is not known. These data are taken from a study of shared clonotypes between healthy human individuals. Study outcomes and limitations: The study found about 5% of naive CD4 clonotypes shared across four donors.

Losses at the gene ends were 10 bases for V and 0 bases for J; bases not matched to a gene: 11. Per germline, CDR1 SGHTA and CDR2 FQGNSA. The CDR3 is 15 residues long. Data came from immunoSEQ multiplex PCR; TCRdb stores just in-frame clones and leaves some out. The sample shows fewer than 3 million clones, just under 95% of them seen only once. Sequenced: naive CD4+ T cells from PBMCs. Stated subset: CD45RA+ positively selected. This receptor was obtained from a man between 18 and 29 years old in good health. Some clones in this sample may be carry-over from other donors' samples. This chain joins TRBV7-2 and TRBJ1-1, with 7 bases matching TRBD1. CDR3 in amino acids: CATNLGGTVNTEAFF. The CDR3 coding sequence is TGTGCCACCAACCTCGGTGGGACAGTGAACACTGAAGCTTTCTTT.